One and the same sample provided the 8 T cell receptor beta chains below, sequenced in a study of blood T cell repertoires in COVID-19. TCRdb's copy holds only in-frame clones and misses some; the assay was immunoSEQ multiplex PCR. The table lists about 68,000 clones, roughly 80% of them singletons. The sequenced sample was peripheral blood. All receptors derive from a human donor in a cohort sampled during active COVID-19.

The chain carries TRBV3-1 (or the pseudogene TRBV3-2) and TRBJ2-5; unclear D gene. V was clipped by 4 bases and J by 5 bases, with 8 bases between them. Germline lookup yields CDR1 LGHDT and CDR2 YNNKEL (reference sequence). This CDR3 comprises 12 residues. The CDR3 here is CASSPYAETQYF. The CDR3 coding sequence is TGTGCCAGCAGCCCTTATGCGGAGACCCAGTACTTC.

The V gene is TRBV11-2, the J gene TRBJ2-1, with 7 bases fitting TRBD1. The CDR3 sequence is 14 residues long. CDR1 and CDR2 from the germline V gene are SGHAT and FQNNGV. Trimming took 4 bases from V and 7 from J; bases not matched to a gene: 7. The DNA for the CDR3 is TGTGCCAGCAGCTCAGACAGGGTAATGAATGAGCAGTTCTTC. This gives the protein CASSSDRVMNEQFF.

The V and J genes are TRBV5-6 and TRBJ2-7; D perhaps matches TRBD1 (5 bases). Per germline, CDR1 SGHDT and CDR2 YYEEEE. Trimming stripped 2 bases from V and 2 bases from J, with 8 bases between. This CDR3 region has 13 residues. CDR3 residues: CASSFQGAYEQYF. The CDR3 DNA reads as TGTGCCAGCAGCTTTCAGGGCGCCTACGAGCAGTACTTC.

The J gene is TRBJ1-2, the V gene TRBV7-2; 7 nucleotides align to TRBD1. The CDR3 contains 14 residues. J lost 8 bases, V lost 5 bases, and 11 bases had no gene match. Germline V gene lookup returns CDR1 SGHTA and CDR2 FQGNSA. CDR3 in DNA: TGTGCCAGCAGCCCAGGGGGGACACGAGTGGGCTACACCTTC. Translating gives CASSPGGTRVGYTF.

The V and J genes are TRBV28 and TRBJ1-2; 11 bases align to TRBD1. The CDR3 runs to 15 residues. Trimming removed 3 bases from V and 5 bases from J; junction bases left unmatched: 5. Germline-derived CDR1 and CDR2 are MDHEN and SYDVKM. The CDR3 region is CASSLRTGGTYGYTF. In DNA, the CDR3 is TGTGCCAGCAGTTTGCGGACAGGGGGCACATATGGCTACACCTTC.

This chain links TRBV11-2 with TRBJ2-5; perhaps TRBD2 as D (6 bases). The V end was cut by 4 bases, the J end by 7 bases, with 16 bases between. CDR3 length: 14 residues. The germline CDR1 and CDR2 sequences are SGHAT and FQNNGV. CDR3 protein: CASSSSDSGGTQYF. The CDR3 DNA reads TGTGCCAGCAGCTCCTCGGACTCCGGGGGGACCCAGTACTTC.

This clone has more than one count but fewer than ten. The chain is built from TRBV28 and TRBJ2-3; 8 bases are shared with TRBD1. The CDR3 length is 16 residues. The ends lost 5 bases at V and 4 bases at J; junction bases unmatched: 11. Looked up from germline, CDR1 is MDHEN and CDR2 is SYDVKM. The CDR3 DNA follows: TGTGCCAGCAGTACCGAACAGGGGGTAGTCGCAGATACGCAGTATTTT. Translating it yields CASSTEQGVVADTQYF.

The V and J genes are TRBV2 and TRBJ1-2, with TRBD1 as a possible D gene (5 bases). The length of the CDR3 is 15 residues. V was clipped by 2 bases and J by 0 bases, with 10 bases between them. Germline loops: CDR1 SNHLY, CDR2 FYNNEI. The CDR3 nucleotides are TGTGCCAGCAGTGAACGACAGATCTCTAACTATGGCTACACCTTC. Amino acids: CASSERQISNYGYTF.